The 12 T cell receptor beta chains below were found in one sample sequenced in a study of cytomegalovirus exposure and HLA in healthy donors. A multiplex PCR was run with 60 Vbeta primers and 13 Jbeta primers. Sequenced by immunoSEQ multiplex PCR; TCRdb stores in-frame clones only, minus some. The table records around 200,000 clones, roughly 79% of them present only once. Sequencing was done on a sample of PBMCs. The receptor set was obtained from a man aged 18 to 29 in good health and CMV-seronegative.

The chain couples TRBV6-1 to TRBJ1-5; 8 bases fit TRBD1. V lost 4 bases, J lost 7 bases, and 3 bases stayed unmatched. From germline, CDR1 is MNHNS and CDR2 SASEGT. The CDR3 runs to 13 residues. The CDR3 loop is CASSGQGLQPQHF. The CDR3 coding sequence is TGTGCCAGCAGTGGACAGGGGCTGCAGCCCCAGCATTTT.

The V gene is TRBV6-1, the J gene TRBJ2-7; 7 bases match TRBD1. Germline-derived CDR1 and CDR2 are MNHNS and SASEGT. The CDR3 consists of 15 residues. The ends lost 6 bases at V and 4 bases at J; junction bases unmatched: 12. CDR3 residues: CASRRQGRGDYEQYF. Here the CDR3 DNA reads TGTGCCAGCAGGAGACAGGGTAGAGGGGATTACGAGCAGTACTTC.

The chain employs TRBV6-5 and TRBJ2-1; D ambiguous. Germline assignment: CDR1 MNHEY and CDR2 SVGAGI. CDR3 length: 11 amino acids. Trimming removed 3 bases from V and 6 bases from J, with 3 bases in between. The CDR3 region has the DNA TGTGCCAGCAGTTATCTCAATGAGCAGTTCTTC. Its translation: CASSYLNEQFF.

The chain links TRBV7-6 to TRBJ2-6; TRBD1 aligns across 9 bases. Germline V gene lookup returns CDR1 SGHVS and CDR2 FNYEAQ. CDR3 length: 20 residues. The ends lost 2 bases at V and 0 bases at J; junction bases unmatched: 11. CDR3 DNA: TGTGCCAGCAGCTTATCCCATAACAGGGGGCGCGACTCTGGGGCCAACGTCCTGACTTTC. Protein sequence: CASSLSHNRGRDSGANVLTF.

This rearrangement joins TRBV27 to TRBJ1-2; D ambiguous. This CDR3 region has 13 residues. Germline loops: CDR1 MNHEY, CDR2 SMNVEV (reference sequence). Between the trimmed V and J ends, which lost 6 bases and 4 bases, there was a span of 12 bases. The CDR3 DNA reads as TGTGCCAGCAGCTTAGACATCTCCTATGGCTACACCTTC. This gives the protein CASSLDISYGYTF.

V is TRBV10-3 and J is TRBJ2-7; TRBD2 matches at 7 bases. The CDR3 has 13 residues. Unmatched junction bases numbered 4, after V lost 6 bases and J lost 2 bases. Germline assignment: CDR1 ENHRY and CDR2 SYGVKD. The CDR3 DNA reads TGTGCCATCAGGCGGGAGCCGACCTACGAGCAGTACTTC. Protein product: CAIRREPTYEQYF.

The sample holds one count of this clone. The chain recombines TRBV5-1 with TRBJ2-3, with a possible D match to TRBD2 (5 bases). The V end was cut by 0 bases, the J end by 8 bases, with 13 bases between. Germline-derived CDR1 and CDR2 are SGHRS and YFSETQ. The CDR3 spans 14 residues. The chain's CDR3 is CASSLAGVGSTQYF. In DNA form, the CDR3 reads TGCGCCAGCAGCTTGGCCGGGGTCGGCAGTACGCAGTATTTT.

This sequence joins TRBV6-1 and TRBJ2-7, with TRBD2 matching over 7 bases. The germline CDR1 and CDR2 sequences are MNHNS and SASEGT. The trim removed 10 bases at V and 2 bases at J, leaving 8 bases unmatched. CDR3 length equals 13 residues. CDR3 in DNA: TGTGCCACTCGACCTAGCGGTACCTACGAGCAGTACTTC. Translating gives CATRPSGTYEQYF.

The CDR3 reads CASSQEELGGNYNEQFF. In DNA, the CDR3 is TGTGCCAGCAGCCAAGAGGAGTTAGGCGGGAACTACAATGAGCAGTTCTTC. The rearrangement joins TRBV4-2 to TRBJ2-1; possibly TRBD2 for D (6 bases). The CDR3 loop spans 17 amino acids. The ends were cut back, 0 bases at V and 3 bases at J, with 15 bases in the middle. From germline, CDR1 is LGHNA and CDR2 YNFKEQ.

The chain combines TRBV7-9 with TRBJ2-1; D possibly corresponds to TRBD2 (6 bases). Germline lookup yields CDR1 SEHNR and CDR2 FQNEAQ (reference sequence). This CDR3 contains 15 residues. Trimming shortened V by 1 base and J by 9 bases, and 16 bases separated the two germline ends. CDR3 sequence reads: CASSLELARYSEQFF. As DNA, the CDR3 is TGTGCCAGCAGCTTAGAACTAGCCCGATATAGTGAGCAGTTCTTC.

The CDR3 bases are TGTGCCAGCAGTGAATTTTTCTCTACAGGGGCTCTTAGCAATCAGCCCCAGCATTTT. It translates to CASSEFFSTGALSNQPQHF. The chain couples TRBV6-1 to TRBJ1-5; TRBD1 matches 7 bases. This CDR3 has 19 residues. CDR1 is MNHNS and CDR2 is SASEGT in the germline V gene. The trim removed 2 bases at V and 0 bases at J, leaving 13 bases unmatched.

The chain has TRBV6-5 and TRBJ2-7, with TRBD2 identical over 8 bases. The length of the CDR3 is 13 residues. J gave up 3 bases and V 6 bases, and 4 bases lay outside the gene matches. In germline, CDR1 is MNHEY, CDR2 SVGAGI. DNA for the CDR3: TGTGCCAGCAGGTCTCTAGCGGGCTACGAGCAGTACTTC. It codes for CASRSLAGYEQYF.